This TCR beta chain was sequenced in a study of pediatric ulcerative colitis. Study-level results: A couple of rectal clonotypes were found only in ulcerative colitis patients, all of them. A couple of patients' blood samples yielded substantially fewer templates. Compared with controls, ulcerative colitis showed greater blood-rectum clone sharing.

On this clone: The antigen is unknown.

The rectum was sampled with one to two pinch biopsies at colonoscopy. No immunosuppressive drugs were given to ulcerative colitis patients before diagnostic colonoscopy. Profiling relied on immunoSEQ multiplex PCR, and the TCRdb table lists in-frame clones only, not all of them. The table lists tens of thousands of clones, about 71% of them singletons. V gave up 4 bases and J gave up 3 bases, with 11 bases separating them. Germline lookup yields CDR1 SGHRS and CDR2 YFSETQ. CDR3 length: 13 residues. This chain connects TRBV5-1 to TRBJ2-7; a possible D gene is TRBD1 (6 bases). This sequence was found in a boy aged 5-17 years with severe ulcerative colitis. The material sequenced was gut tissue. The CDR3 region is CASSIQGLYEQYF. As DNA, the CDR3 is TGCGCCAGCAGCATACAGGGTCTCTACGAGCAGTACTTC.